This note documents a single T cell receptor (beta chain) sequence. Its antigen is not identified. TCRdb's copy holds only in-frame clones and misses some; the assay was immunoSEQ multiplex PCR. The table shows tens of thousands of clones, with about two thirds occurring only once. Antigen-specific CD4+ T cells were expanded with viral peptide pools in the ViraFEST assay before sequencing. Researchers isolated CD4+ T cells once approximately 10 days of culture had elapsed. Negative nucleocapsid antibody tests before and after vaccination confirmed no previous SARS-CoV-2 infection. The record originates from a study of vaccination effects on CD4 cells after COVID-19. This CDR3 is built from 13 residues. CDR1 and CDR2 (germline): WNHNN, SYGVQD (reference sequence). Trimming removed 4 bases at V and 8 bases at J, with 15 bases between.

This clonotype was obtained from a human donor who received a COVID-19 vaccine. The material sequenced was CD4+ T cells from PBMCs cultured with SARS-CoV-2 spike peptides, taken before COVID-19 vaccination. This chain joins TRBV10-1 and TRBJ2-7; D remains ambiguous. CDR3 bases: TGCGCCAGCAGTGGGCCCTCTACGGGCAAGCAGTACTTC. Protein sequence: CASSGPSTGKQYF.